In this sample, the clone carrying this T cell receptor beta chain turned up a few times. Its cognate antigen is unknown. These data originate in a study of breast tumors, draining lymph nodes, adjacent tissues. TCRdb recomputed calls from the multiplex PCR reads with MiXCR, one row per CDR3 protein. The sample gives about 35,000 distinct CDR3 sequences, 35% to 45% of which show up once; about a tenth is in the top ten. Study conclusions and caveats: Data fit most tumor T cells coming from lymph node, expanding in tumor. Luminal-like breast cancer showed significantly greater tumor-nontumor repertoire similarity than basal-like breast cancer did. Data only fit, rather than demonstrated, lymph node origin of most tumor T cells. Compared with lymph nodes, tumors were less diverse; compared with nontumor tissue, more.

With 0 bases clipped from V and 9 bases from J, the junction kept 2 bases outside the gene matches. This CDR3 spans 13 amino acids. Germline assignment: CDR1 GTSNPN and CDR2 SVGIG (reference sequence). Sample: breast tumor tissue. The sequence came from a female donor with breast cancer. Some clones in this sample may be carry-over from other donors' samples. The genes are TRBV30 and TRBJ2-1, with 10 bases identical to TRBD2. DNA for the CDR3: TGTGCCTGGAGTGTAGTAGCGGGAGGTGAGCAGTTCTTC. As protein: CAWSVVAGGEQFF.